Sequencing of this T cell receptor (beta chain) was carried out in a study of T cell repertoires in cytomegalovirus infection. This clonotype was detected ten times or more. This CDR3 has 14 amino acids. Trimming pared 6 bases from V and 0 bases from J, leaving 12 bases between. TCRdb re-analysed the reads in MiXCR, keeping a single row per CDR3 protein. Found here are more than 500,000 distinct CDR3 sequences, 16% of them singletons; the top ten hold roughly 25%. The receptor comes from a human donor in good health (CMV status not recorded). Some clones in this sample may be carry-over from other donors' samples. Sample: CD8+ T cells from PBMCs. V is TRBV12-3 or TRBV12-4 and J is TRBJ2-7; D is perhaps TRBD2 (6 bases). CDR3 residues: CASRSGQSSYEQYF. The DNA of the CDR3 is TGTGCCAGCAGGAGCGGGCAAAGCTCCTACGAGCAGTACTTC.